The T cell receptor beta chain described here comes from a study of shared clonotypes between healthy human individuals. Study background: Three plates each covered CD4 naive and memory; CD8 naive two, CD8 memory one.

Terminally differentiated effector memory CD45RA+ cells were left out of the naive CD8 fraction, which was CD45RO-negative and positively selected for CCR7. The table came from immunoSEQ multiplex PCR; TCRdb's copy has only in-frame clones and leaves some out. The top ten clones hold around 1.2% of a sample with 1.5 million to 2.5 million clones, just under 95% of them seen once. The TCR comes from a man younger than 35 in good health. Sequenced input: naive CD8+ T cells sorted from blood.

The CDR3 region has the DNA TGTGCCAGCGAAGGTTTTGCGTACGAGCAGTACTTC. Protein product: CASEGFAYEQYF. The V gene is TRBV7-2, the J gene TRBJ2-7; no clear D gene. The CDR3 runs 12 residues. The ends were cut back, 8 bases at V and 4 bases at J, with 12 bases in the middle. Germline V gives CDR1 SGHTA, CDR2 FQGNSA.